This T cell receptor (beta chain) stems from a study of blood T cell repertoires in COVID-19. Study-level background: There were acute and convalescent COVID-19 samples, and they came from the United States, Italy and Spain. Nucleic acid was either cDNA or gDNA, and it came from T cells, B-cell-depleted T cells, or PBMCs.

Study processing details: Amplification from reference gene primers served as the basis for estimated nucleated cell counts. The data were produced by immunoSEQ multiplex PCR, yet TCRdb's version contains in-frame clones alone and is incomplete. The DNA was the basis for D and trimming; V, J and clone size are from that table. The top ten clones hold 40% to 50% of a sample with about 69,000 clones, about four fifths of them seen once. Germline-derived CDR1 and CDR2 are KGHDR and SFDVKD. CDR3 length: 15 amino acids. The trim removed 4 bases at V and 7 bases at J, leaving 6 bases unmatched. Sequenced sample: peripheral blood. The gene calls are TRBV24-1 and TRBJ2-1; TRBD1 matches at 10 bases. This clonotype originated in a human donor in a cohort sampled during active COVID-19. This CDR3 reads CATSESRQGANEQFF. The CDR3, as DNA: TGTGCCACCAGTGAGTCTCGACAGGGGGCGAATGAGCAGTTCTTC.